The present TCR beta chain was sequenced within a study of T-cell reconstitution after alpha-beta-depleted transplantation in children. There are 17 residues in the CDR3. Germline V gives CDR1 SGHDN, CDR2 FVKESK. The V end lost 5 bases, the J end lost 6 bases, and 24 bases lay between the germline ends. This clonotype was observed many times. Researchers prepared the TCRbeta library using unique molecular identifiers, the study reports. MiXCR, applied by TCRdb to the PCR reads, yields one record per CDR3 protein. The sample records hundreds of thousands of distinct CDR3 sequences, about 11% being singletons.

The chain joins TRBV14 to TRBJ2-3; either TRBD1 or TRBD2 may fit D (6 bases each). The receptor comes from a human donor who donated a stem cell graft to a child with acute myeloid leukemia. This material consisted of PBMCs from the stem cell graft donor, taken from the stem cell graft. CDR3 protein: CASSSRGAQITGDTQYF. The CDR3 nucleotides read TGTGCCAGCAGCTCGAGGGGGGCACAGATCACAGGGGATACGCAGTATTTT.